This T cell receptor beta chain came from a study of OX40 agonist ivuxolimab in advanced cancers. The overall study: Patients receiving dose escalation had hepatocellular carcinoma, melanoma, renal cell or head and neck cancer. Eligibility admitted prior anti-PD-1, anti-PD-L1 or anti-CTLA-4 therapy; around 42% had some. Study-wide results and limits: Normalized T-cell clonal expansion was also low in a subset of nonresponders. Among T cells, CD8+ cells averaged more expanded clones than CD4+ cells.

This CDR3 spans 17 amino acids. V was shortened by 3 bases and J by 8 bases, with 20 bases between the two germline ends. Germline V lookup: CDR1 KGHSH, CDR2 LQKENI. Sequenced by immunoSEQ multiplex PCR; TCRdb stores in-frame clones only, minus some. The sample holds fewer than 65,000 clones, approximately 79% seen once. Turning to this clone: The antigen is not known.

The sequenced sample was CD4+ or CD8+ T cells sorted from blood, obtained in a trial of the OX40 agonist ivuxolimab. This TCR came from an adult with an advanced solid tumor such as melanoma, head and neck, liver or kidney cancer. The chain has TRBV18 and TRBJ1-6; the D gene is possibly TRBD1 (5 bases). Here the CDR3 reads CASSPLLNPTGDSPLHF. CDR3 nucleotides: TGTGCCAGCTCACCGCTACTTAATCCGACGGGGGATTCACCCCTCCACTTT. Based on the CDR3 plus reference TRBV18 and TRBJ1-6, the full variable domain is NAGVMQNPRHLVRRRGQEARLRCSPMKGHSHVYWYRQLPEEGLKFMVYLQKENIIDESGMPKERFSAEFPKEGPSILRIQQVVRGDSAAYFCASSPLLNPTGDSPLHFGNGTRLTVT.